This is a list of T cell receptor beta chains from one sample in a study of OX40 agonist ivuxolimab in advanced cancers. TCRdb's table, derived via immunoSEQ multiplex PCR, lists solely in-frame clones and lacks some. Of 65,000 to 80,000 clones listed, 75% to 85% are singletons. Sequenced material: CD4+ or CD8+ T cells sorted from blood, taken in a trial of the OX40 agonist ivuxolimab. These receptors all come from an adult with an advanced solid tumor such as melanoma, head and neck, liver or kidney cancer. Both conserved end residues are trimmed from each CDR3. The size entry is marked missing in some rows and otherwise reads once, few, many or a size class.

CDR3 protein,V gene,J gene,clone size
ASSRDSSQPQH,TRBV2,TRBJ1-5,few
ASSYSTVTGELF,TRBV6-6,TRBJ2-2,.
ASAPFNRDTGELF,TRBV5-1,TRBJ2-2,.
ASSARTGFRNSPLH,TRBV19,TRBJ1-6,.
AISEGGGKETQY,TRBV10-3,TRBJ2-5,.
ASSPQGDYEKLF,TRBV2,TRBJ1-4,.
ASSSRGSAGENEQY,TRBV5-5,TRBJ2-7,.
ASSFARHEETQY,TRBV11-1,TRBJ2-5,.
ASSLGTTTGELF,TRBV5-4,TRBJ2-2,.
ASSLTQGLNGGYT,TRBV7-2,TRBJ1-2,.
ASRDGTGENEKLF,TRBV6-5,TRBJ1-4,.
ASSESWGSMDTEAF,TRBV25-1,TRBJ1-1,.
ASRPGQVTEAF,TRBV19,TRBJ1-1,.
ASSSGQEGQPQH,TRBV7-9,TRBJ1-5,.
ASSSLSGTEDQPQH,TRBV2,TRBJ1-5,.
ASSYYQGDAYEQY,TRBV6-5,TRBJ2-7,.
ASSSRQGLEAF,TRBV5-1,TRBJ1-1,.
ASSSSTVGETQY,TRBV9,TRBJ2-5,.
VWSKGQGPF,TRBV30,TRBJ1-4,.
ASSHNYGYT,TRBV28,TRBJ1-2,.
ARYKAGGNIQY,TRBV6-5,TRBJ2-4,.
ASSPPGTPVHEQY,TRBV28,TRBJ2-7,.
ASSNEGAGDNEQF,TRBV21-1,TRBJ2-1,.
SVAGTSTDTQY,TRBV29-1,TRBJ2-3,.
AISEFGGPSSYEQY,TRBV10-3,TRBJ2-7,few
ASRVDRATAGELF,TRBV10-2,TRBJ2-2,.
ASMVYGGVYGYT,TRBV6-6,TRBJ1-2,.
ASSLTSGVTYNEQF,TRBV5-1,TRBJ2-1,.
ASSPDRTQETQY,TRBV7-6,TRBJ2-5,.
ASSWGSGFQETQY,TRBV7-2,TRBJ2-5,.
ASTNSRNQPQH,TRBV6-1,TRBJ1-5,.
ASSPRETADTQY,TRBV18,TRBJ2-3,.
ASSSGFGGTQY,TRBV7-9,TRBJ2-5,once
ASGPVLGSPLH,TRBV10-2,TRBJ1-6,.
ASSSDRESPLH,TRBV7-8,TRBJ1-6,few